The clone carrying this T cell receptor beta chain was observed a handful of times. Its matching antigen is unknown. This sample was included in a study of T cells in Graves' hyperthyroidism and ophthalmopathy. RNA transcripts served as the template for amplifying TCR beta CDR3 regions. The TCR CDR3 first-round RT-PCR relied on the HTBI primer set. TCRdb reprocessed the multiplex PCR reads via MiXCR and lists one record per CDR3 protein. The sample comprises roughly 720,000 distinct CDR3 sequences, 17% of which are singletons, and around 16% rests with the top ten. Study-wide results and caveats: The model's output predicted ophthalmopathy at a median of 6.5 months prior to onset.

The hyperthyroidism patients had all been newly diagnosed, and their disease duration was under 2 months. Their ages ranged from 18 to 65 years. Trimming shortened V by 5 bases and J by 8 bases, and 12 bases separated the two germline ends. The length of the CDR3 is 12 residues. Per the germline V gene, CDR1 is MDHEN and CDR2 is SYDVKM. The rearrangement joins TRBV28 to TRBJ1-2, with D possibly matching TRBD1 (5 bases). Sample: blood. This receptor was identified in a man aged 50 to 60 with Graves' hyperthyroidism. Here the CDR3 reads CASSILRGGYTF. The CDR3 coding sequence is TGTGCCAGCAGTATTCTAAGGGGAGGCTACACCTTC.